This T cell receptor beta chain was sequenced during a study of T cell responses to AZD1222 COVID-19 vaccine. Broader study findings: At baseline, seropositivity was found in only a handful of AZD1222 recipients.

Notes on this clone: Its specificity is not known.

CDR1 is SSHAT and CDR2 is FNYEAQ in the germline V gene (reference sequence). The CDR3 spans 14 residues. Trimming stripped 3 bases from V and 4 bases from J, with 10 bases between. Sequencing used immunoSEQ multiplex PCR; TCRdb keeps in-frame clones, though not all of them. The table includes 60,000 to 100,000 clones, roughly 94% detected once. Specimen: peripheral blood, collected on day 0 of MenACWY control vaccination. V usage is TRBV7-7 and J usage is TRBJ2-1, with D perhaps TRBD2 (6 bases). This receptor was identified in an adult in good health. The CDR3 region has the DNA TGTGCCAGCAGCTTCGATGGGAGGTACAATGAGCAGTTCTTC. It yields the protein CASSFDGRYNEQFF.